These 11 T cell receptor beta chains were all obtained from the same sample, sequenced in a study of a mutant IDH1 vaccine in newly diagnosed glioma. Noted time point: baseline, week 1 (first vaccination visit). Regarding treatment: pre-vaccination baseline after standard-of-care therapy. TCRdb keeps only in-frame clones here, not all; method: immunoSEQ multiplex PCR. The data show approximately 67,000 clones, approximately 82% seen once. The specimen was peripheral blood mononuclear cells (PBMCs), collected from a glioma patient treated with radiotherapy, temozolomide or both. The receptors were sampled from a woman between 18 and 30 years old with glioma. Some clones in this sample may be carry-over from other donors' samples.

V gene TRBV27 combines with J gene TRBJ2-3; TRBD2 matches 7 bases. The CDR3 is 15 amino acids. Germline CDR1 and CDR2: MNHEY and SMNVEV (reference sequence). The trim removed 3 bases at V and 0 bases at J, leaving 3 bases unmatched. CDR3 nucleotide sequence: TGTGCCAGCAGTTTGGTCGGGAGGAGCACAGATACGCAGTATTTT. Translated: CASSLVGRSTDTQYF.

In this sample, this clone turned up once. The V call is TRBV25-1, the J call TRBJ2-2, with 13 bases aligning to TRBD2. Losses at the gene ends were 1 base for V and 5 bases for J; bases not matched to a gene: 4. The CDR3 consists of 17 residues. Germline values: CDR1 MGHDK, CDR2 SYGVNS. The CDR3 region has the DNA TGTGCCAGCAGTGAATCAGGACTAGCGGGAGCGACCGGGGAGCTGTTTTTT. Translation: CASSESGLAGATGELFF.

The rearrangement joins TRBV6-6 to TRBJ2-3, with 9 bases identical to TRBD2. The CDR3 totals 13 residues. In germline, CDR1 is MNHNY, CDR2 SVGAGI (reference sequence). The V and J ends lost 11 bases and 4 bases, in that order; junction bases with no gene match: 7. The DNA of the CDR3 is TGTGCCGGTAGCGGGGGCGTAGCAGATACGCAGTATTTT. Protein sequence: CAGSGGVADTQYF.

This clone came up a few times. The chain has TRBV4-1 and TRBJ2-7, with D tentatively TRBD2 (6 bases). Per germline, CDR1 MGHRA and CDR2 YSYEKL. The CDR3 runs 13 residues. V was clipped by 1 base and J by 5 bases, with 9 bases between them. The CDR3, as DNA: TGCGCCAGCAGCCAAGTCGGGGGTGACGAGCAGTACTTC. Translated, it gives CASSQVGGDEQYF.

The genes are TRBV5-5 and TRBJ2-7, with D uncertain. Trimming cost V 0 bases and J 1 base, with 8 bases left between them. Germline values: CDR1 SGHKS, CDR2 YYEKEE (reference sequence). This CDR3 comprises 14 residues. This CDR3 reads CASSLVGRSYEQYF. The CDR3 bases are TGTGCCAGCAGCTTGGTTGGCAGATCCTACGAGCAGTACTTC.

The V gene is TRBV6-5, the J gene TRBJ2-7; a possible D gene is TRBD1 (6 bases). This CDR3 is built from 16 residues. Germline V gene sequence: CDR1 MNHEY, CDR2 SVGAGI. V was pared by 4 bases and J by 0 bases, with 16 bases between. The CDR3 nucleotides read TGTGCCAGCAGTTCCCACAGGGCTTTAAGCTCCTACGAGCAGTACTTC. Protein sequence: CASSSHRALSSYEQYF.

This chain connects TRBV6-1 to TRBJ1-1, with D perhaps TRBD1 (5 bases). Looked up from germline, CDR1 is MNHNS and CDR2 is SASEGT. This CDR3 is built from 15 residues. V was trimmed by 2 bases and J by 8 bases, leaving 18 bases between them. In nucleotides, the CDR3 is TGTGCCAGCAGTGAATCGATCGACAGACTCCGAGAAGCTTTCTTT. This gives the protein CASSESIDRLREAFF.

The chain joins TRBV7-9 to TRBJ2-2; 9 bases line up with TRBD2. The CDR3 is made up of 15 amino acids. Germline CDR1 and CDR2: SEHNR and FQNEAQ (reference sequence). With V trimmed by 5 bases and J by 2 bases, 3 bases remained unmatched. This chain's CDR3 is CASSGSGSNTGELFF. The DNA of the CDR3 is TGTGCCAGCAGCGGTAGCGGGAGTAACACCGGGGAGCTGTTTTTT.

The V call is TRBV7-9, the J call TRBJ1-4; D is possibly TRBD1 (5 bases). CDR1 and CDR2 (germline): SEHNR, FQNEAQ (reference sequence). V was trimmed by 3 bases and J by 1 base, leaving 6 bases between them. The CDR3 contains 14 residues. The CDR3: CASSLGGTNEKLFF. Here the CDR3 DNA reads TGTGCCAGCAGCTTGGGGGGAACTAATGAAAAACTGTTTTTT. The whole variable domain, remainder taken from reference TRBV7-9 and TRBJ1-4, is DTGVSQNPRHKITKRGQNVTFRCDPISEHNRLYWYRQTLGQGPEFLTYFQNEAQLEKSRLLSDRFSAERPKGSFSTLEIQRTEQGDSAMYLCASSLGGTNEKLFFGSGTQLSVL.

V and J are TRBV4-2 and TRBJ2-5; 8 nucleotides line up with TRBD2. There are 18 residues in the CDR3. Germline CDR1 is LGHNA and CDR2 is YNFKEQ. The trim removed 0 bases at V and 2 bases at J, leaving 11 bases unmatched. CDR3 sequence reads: CASSQDPPLAEHQETQYF. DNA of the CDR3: TGTGCCAGCAGCCAAGATCCCCCACTAGCGGAACATCAAGAGACCCAGTACTTC.

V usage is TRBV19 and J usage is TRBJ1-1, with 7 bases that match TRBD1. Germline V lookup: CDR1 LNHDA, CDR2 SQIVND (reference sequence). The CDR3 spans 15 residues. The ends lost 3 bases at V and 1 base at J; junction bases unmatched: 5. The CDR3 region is CASSIYRGGNTEAFF. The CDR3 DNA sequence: TGTGCCAGTAGTATCTACAGGGGTGGGAACACTGAAGCTTTCTTT.